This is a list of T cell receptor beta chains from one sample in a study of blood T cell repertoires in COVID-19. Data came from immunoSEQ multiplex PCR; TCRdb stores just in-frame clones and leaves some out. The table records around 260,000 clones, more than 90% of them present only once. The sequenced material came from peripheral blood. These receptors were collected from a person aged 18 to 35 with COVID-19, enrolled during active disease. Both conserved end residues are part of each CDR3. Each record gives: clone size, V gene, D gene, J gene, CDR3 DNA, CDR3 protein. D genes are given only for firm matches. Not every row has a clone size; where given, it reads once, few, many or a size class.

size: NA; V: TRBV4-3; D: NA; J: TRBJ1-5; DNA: TGCGCCAGCAGCCCTACTTTGTTCGTGCAGGTTCAGCCCCAGCATTTT; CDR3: CASSPTLFVQVQPQHF
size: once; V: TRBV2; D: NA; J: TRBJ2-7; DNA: TGTGCCAGCCGACAGGACCAGAGCTACGAGCAGTACTTC; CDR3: CASRQDQSYEQYF
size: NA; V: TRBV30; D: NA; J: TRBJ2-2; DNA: TGTGCCTGGAGTGTACGAGTTTCTACCGGGGAGCTGTTTTTT; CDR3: CAWSVRVSTGELFF
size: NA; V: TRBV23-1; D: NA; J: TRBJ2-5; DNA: TGCGCCAGCAGTCCACCCCCATTCCGAGGGAAACTGGAGACCCAGTACTTC; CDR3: CASSPPPFRGKLETQYF
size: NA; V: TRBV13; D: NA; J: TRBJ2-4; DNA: TGTGCCAGCAGCTTAGCCCTCGAAGCTAACCGGGCAGGGGCAGCCAAAAACATTCAGTACTTC; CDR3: CASSLALEANRAGAAKNIQYF
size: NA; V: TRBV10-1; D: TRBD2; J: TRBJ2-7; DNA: TGCGCCAGCAGTGATACTAGCGTACCCTACGAGCAGTACTTC; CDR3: CASSDTSVPYEQYF
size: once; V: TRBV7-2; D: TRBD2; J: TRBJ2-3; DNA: TGTGCCAGCAGCCCCGGACTAGGTCCAGATACGCAGTATTTT; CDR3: CASSPGLGPDTQYF
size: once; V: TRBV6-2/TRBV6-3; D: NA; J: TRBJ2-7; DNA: TGTGCCAGCAGTTACGGGAGACTTGACGAGCAGTACTTC; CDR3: CASSYGRLDEQYF
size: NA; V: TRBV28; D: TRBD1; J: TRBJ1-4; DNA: TGTGCCAGCATGAGGACAGGGGGGAATGAAAAACTGTTTTTT; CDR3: CASMRTGGNEKLFF
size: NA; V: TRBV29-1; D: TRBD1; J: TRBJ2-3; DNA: TGCAGCGTTGAATGGGACAGGGGGCAGACAGATACGCAGTATTTT; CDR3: CSVEWDRGQTDTQYF
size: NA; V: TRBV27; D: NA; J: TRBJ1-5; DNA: TGTGCCAGCAGTTTATTATCTACCTCCAATCAGCCCCAGCATTTT; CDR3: CASSLLSTSNQPQHF
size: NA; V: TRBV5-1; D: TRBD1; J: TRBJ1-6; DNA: TGCGCCAGCAGCTTGGCCGGAGGGGGCGAATCACCCCTCCACTTT; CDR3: CASSLAGGGESPLHF
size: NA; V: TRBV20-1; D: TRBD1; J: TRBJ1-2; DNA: TGCAGTGCTAGTTCGACAGGGCTAAACTATGGCTACACCTTC; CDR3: CSASSTGLNYGYTF
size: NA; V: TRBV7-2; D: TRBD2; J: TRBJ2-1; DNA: TGTGCCAGCAGCTTAACTGGTGGCGGTAGCGGGACCCTCTACAATGAGCAGTTCTTC; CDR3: CASSLTGGGSGTLYNEQFF
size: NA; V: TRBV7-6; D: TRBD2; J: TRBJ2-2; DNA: TGTGCCAGCAGCCCGTGGCCACGGGGGGACACCGGGGAGCTGTTTTTT; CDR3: CASSPWPRGDTGELFF
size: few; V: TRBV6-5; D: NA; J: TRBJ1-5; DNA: TGTGCCAGCAGGCTCCGGGACATCAATCAGCCCCAGCATTTT; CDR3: CASRLRDINQPQHF
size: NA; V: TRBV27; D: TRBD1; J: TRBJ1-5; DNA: TGTGCCAGCAGCAAGCAGGGGGACGCGAGCAATCAGCCCCAGCATTTT; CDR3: CASSKQGDASNQPQHF
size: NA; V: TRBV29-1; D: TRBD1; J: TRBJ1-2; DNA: TGCAGCGTCTGGACAGGGGAATATGGCTACACCTTC; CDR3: CSVWTGEYGYTF
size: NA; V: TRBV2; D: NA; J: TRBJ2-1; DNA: TGTGCCAGCGCCACAGGTGAAGGGGGTTTGGAGCAGTTCTTC; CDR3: CASATGEGGLEQFF
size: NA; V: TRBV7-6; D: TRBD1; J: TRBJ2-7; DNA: TGTGCCAGCAGCCTCGACAGGGAATCGACTTTGGACGAGCAGTACTTC; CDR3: CASSLDRESTLDEQYF
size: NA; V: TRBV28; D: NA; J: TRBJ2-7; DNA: TGTGCCAGCACCTCGGGAGACTCAAGAACCTACGAGCAGTACTTC; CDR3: CASTSGDSRTYEQYF
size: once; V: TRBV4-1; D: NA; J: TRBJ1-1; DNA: TGCGCCAGCAGCCAAGATGAGAAAATGAACACTGAAGCTTTCTTT; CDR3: CASSQDEKMNTEAFF
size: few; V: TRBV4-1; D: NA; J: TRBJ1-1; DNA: TGCGCCAGCAGCCACCCTTCCGCGGGGGTCGGGACTGAAGCTTTCTTT; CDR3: CASSHPSAGVGTEAFF
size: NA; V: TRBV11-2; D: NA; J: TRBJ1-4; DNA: TGTGCCAGCAGCCGAAGACAGGATTCTAGGTCTGATGAAAAACTGTTTTTT; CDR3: CASSRRQDSRSDEKLFF
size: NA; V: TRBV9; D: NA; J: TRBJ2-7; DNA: TGTGCCAGCAGCCCAGGGGCGGAAAGCTCCTACGAGCAGTACTTC; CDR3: CASSPGAESSYEQYF
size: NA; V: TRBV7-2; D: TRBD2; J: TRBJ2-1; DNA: TGTGCCAGCAGTCATAGGGGACTAGCGTTGGAGCAGTTCTTC; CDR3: CASSHRGLALEQFF
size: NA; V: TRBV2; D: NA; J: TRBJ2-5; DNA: TGTGCCAGCAGTGAGTCGGAGACCCAGTACTTC; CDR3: CASSESETQYF
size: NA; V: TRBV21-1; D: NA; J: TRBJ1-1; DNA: TGTGCCAGCAGTTCCGGAGGGGTTCGTTCTCGCACTGAAGCTTTCTTT; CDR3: CASSSGGVRSRTEAFF
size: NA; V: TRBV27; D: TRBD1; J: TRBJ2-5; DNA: TGTGCCAGCAGCAAACGGGGACAGGGGGCGCGAGAGACCCAGTACTTC; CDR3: CASSKRGQGARETQYF
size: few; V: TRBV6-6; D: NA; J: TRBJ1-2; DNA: TGTGCCAGCAGTTACTCTGAAGACAGAAAAGGCGTTGGCTACACCTTC; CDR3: CASSYSEDRKGVGYTF
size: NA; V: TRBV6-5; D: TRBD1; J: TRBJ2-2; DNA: TGTGCCAGCGGCCTACAGGGGAGTCGGACCGGGGAGCTGTTTTTT; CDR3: CASGLQGSRTGELFF
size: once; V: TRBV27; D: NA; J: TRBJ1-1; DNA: TGTGCCAGCGTCGCCTCCGGGAGCTTGGGCACTGAAGCTTTCTTT; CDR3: CASVASGSLGTEAFF
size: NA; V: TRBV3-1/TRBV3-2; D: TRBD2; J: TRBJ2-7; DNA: TGTGCCAGCAGCCCAGGACTAGCAGCGTACGAGCAGTACTTC; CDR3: CASSPGLAAYEQYF
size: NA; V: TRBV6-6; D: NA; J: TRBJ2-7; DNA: TGTGCCAGCAGTCCGAGGACAGATCCTATTTATTCCTACGAGCAGTACTTC; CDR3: CASSPRTDPIYSYEQYF
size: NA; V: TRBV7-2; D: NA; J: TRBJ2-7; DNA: TGTGCCAGCAGCTTAGCGTCCAGCGAGCAGTACTTC; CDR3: CASSLASSEQYF
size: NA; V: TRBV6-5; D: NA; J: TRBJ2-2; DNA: TGTGCCAGCAGAACCCGCCTAGCAAACACCGGGGAGCTGTTTTTT; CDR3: CASRTRLANTGELFF
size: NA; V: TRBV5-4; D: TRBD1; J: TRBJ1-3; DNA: TGTGCCAGCAGCTTTCCAGGACAGGGATCGTCTGGAAACACCATATATTTT; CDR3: CASSFPGQGSSGNTIYF
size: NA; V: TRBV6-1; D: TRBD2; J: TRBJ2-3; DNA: TGTGCCAGCAGTGAAGTGACTAGCGGGATTGGTACAGATACGCAGTATTTT; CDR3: CASSEVTSGIGTDTQYF
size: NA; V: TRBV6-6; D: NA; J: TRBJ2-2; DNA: TGTGCCAGCAGTTACCGGGACATTAACACCGGGGAGCTGTTTTTT; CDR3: CASSYRDINTGELFF
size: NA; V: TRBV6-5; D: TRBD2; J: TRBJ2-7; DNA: TGTGCCAGCAGTTACGGACTAGCCGGATACGAGCAGTACTTC; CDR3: CASSYGLAGYEQYF
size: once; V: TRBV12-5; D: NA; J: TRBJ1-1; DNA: TGTGCTAGTGGTTTGGTACTTGGGGGAGGAACTGAAGCTTTCTTT; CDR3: CASGLVLGGGTEAFF
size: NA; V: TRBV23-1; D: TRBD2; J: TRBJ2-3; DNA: TGCGCCAGCAGCCAACGGACGGTACAGCGGGAGGGCCGGGATACGCAGTATTTT; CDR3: CASSQRTVQREGRDTQYF
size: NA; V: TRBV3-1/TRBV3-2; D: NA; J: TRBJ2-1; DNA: TGTGCCAGCAGCCAAGATTTGGTAGCATACAATGAGCAGTTCTTC; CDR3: CASSQDLVAYNEQFF
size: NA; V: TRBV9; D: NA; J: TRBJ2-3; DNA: TGTGCCAGCAGCGTAACCCCAGCGGTCACAGATACGCAGTATTTT; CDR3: CASSVTPAVTDTQYF
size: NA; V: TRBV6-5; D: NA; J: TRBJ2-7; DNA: TGTGCCAGCAGCCAGACTAGTTACGGCTACGAGCAGTACTTC; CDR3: CASSQTSYGYEQYF
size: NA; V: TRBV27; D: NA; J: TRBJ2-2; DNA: TGTGCCAGCAGTTTCAGGCGGCTACAGGGACATGGCGGGGAGCTGTTTTTT; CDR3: CASSFRRLQGHGGELFF
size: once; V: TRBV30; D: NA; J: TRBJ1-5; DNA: TGTGCCTGGAGTGCGCCCGAGGGCAATCAGCCCCAGCATTTT; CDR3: CAWSAPEGNQPQHF
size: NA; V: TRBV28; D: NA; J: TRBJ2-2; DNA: TGTGCCAGCAGCCCTCACCAGACCGGGGAGCTGTTTTTT; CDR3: CASSPHQTGELFF
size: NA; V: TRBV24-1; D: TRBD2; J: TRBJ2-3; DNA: TGTGCCACCAGTGGTACCGGGACTAGCATGTCAGATACGCAGTATTTT; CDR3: CATSGTGTSMSDTQYF
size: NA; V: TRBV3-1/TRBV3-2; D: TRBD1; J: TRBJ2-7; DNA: TGTGCCAGCAGCCAATCCCAGGGGGCGGGCGAGCAGTACTTC; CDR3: CASSQSQGAGEQYF
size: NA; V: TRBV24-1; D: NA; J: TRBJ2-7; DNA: TGTGCCACCAGTGCTACGGGCTCCTACGAGCAGTACTTC; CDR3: CATSATGSYEQYF
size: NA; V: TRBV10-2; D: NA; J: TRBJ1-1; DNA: TGCGCCAGCGGAGGATCGGGGGGGCGCGGTGAAGCTTTCTTT; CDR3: CASGGSGGRGEAFF
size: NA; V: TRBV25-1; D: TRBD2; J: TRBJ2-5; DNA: TGTGCCAGCAGTGAAGCGGGGGGCGTAATTAAAGAGACCCAGTACTTC; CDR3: CASSEAGGVIKETQYF